This T cell receptor beta chain was obtained from a study of Tregs in tolerant kidney transplant recipients. Points from the study as a whole: No direct test of biological reproducibility was done here. The small number of patients limits these findings pending further validation. Tregs expanded with activated donor B cells seemed most donor-specific.

The CDR3 has 13 amino acids. Germline V gene sequence: CDR1 SNHLY, CDR2 FYNNEI. V was clipped by 11 bases and J by 7 bases; unmatched bases: 13. Unstimulated Tregs (CD4+CD25+CD127-) and CD4+CD25- non-Tregs were sorted from PBMCs. As regards this clone: Its antigen is undetermined.

Data came from immunoSEQ multiplex PCR; TCRdb stores just in-frame clones and leaves some out. The sample lists roughly 250,000 clones, about four fifths occurring once. The sequenced sample was CD4+ T cells from blood. The TCR was taken from a human donor in good health. The chain combines TRBV2 with TRBJ1-1; 7 bases are a match to TRBD1. The CDR3, as DNA: TGTGCCGTCATCGGGAGGGGGCGACTTGAAGCTTTCTTT. Translation gives CAVIGRGRLEAFF.